This entry features one TCR beta chain sequence. Its recognized antigen is unknown. The sample holds no much larger clone one base away, and base qualities are not on file. Library method: the immunoSEQ multiplex PCR assay. For the multiplex PCR, a mixture combining 60 forward primers for TCR Vbeta segments and 13 reverse primers for TCR Jbeta segments was used. The CDR3 region of rearranged TCR beta genes was amplified from genomic DNA with a multiplex PCR assay. The Illumina HiSeq System was used to sequence the amplified TCR beta libraries as 87-base-pair reads. On the study's bioinformatics: In a later analysis, about 80 million unique TCR beta chains were counted across the approximately 670 repertoires, and about 10 million of these chains were shared by at least two donors. A nearest-neighbor algorithm error-corrected the raw reads and collapsed the reads into unique sequences, merging closely related sequences to remove PCR and sequencing errors. To assign V, D and J gene segments, CDR3 sequences were aligned to IMGT reference sequences. For a sequence to be retained, at least a six-nucleotide match to both a V gene segment and a J gene segment was required. Rearrangements were called productive when the CDR3 lacked stop codons and stayed in frame with V and J; all others were non-productive. CDR3 was defined according to IMGT convention as the region running from the second conserved V-encoded cysteine to the conserved J-encoded phenylalanine. The earlier analysis of about 590 of the donors excluded sequences that lacked an unambiguous match to a single V gene segment. In an earlier analysis of approximately 560 of the donors, a V segment was called functional when productive rearrangements were above 56.7%, and segregating when the standard deviation between donors exceeded 5%. A statistical classification framework was built to diagnose cytomegalovirus status from the catalog of TCR beta chain sequences. In a later analysis, TCR nucleotide sequences were compared against IMGT/GENE-DB human TR gene sequences so that V and J genes could be assigned. The TCRdist pipeline was used in a later analysis to assign CDR3 sequences and most-parsimonious VDJ recombination scenarios. In a later analysis, each TCR beta chain was defined by its CDR3 amino acid sequence together with its V-gene family, and reads lacking a unique V-gene family were excluded. To address suspected cross-contamination and a sequencing artifact, a later analysis removed around 600 highly shared, low-generation-probability nucleotide sequences. In a later analysis, a clonal expansion index for each public chain was calculated from normalized within-repertoire ranks of inferred template counts. Generation probabilities in a later analysis came from a VDJ recombination model fitted to out-of-frame rearrangements, and those results were checked against IGoR. In a later analysis, TCR-TCR, TCR-HLA and TCR-CMV co-occurrence was scored with hypergeometric tests, and a repertoire-size bias correction was applied to TCR pairs. A later analysis estimated false discovery rates by permuting HLA or CMV assignments 20 times. In a later analysis, co-occurring TCRs were grouped using DBSCAN, and TCRdist sequence similarity was added for clustering within HLA-allele-positive subsets. Co-occurrence clustering excluded repertoires with fewer than 30,000 or more than 120,000 public chains, plus five with anomalous nucleotide sharing. TCRdb provides this immuneACCESS table in a form limited to in-frame rearrangements. Some clones are lacking; in checked studies, under half of them reflect an unresolved V gene, and why the rest are absent is not known. V, J and clone size are taken as reported in that table, and D and trimming were inferred from the DNA itself. The table for this sample lists 110,000 to 150,000 clones; approximately 80% of them were counted only once. 2% to 2.5% of the sample is held by the ten biggest clonotypes.

The cohort comprised hundreds of healthy bone marrow donors. All cohort members were sampled while nominally healthy, although unrecorded immune exposures were likely present. The donor was CMV seronegative and was included in the group of 352 seronegative cohort members. Each donor provided a peripheral blood sample, and peripheral blood mononuclear cells were used for TCR beta sequencing. Genomic DNA extraction from the blood cell samples was performed with the Qiagen DNeasy Blood Extraction Kit. The sample belongs to a study of cytomegalovirus exposure and HLA in healthy donors (dated by TCRdb to the late 2010s). Context from the whole study: An earlier analysis of around 600 of the donors reported about 250 Gb of sequence data and 117 million unique TCR beta sequences from about 179 million T cells. An early release covering roughly 600 HLA-typed donors comprised roughly 300 gigabases of sequencing data and approximately 80 million unique TCR sequences. Of the roughly 430 genotyped donors, about 84% fell in the genetic ancestry cluster associated with self-reported Caucasian donors. The study was designed to test whether signatures of past pathogen exposure could be identified by cataloging public T cell receptors. The T cell repertoires of about 700 subjects were profiled by immunosequencing and related to cytomegalovirus serostatus. Along with the 666-subject first cohort, a separate validation cohort of over a hundred different subjects was used. To predict cytomegalovirus infection status, the study combined high-throughput TCR immunosequencing, statistical association of individual TCRs with disease status, and machine learning. To study patterns of TCR occurrence, a later analysis re-analyzed previously published TCR beta repertoires from 650 to 750 donors and added high-resolution HLA genotyping. In the later analysis, no new phenotypic data were used to find candidate immune exposures; instead, reliance was placed on TCR beta sequences and their occurrence across donors. In an earlier analysis of more than 550 of the donors, high-throughput TCR beta sequencing was used to judge whether each TCR beta V gene segment behaved as functional or pseudogenic. Donor age, sex, ethnicity and CMV serostatus were compiled together with the repertoire data. A later genetic analysis used genome-wide SNP genotypes for about 55% of the 666 donors, treating that subset as a discovery cohort. Every discovery cohort repertoire had been produced on one sequencing platform. Class I and class II HLA loci were covered by the typing at four-digit resolution. Typing coverage differed by locus: A, B, C, DRB1 and DQB1 were typed in roughly 620-630 donors, DQA1 in 522, DPA1 in some 610, and DPB1 in roughly 470. Several DR-DQ haplotypes were handled as single units for association and clustering because linkage in the cohort was strong. Across approximately 400 genotyped donors of the cohort, an average of approximately 200,000 unique TCR beta nucleotide sequences per donor were sequenced, and approximately 17% of those sequences were non-productive. What the authors observed across the whole study: In vitro tests confirmed that three of the cytomegalovirus-associated TCR beta chains recognize cytomegalovirus antigens. The presence/absence analyses assumed that sequencing depth was roughly uniform across donors, and that assumption may not be true. According to a later analysis, TCR association rates differed among HLA loci, with DRB1 alleles showing the most associated TCRs and HLA-C alleles showing the fewest. Correlated functional status among segregating V segments might reflect linkage disequilibrium, but an unknown experimental factor could not be ruled out. About 15 rarely observed V segments, including chromosome 9 orphons, were excluded from the earlier analysis of just under 600 of the donors because counts were too low. The 87-base-pair reads could not distinguish some IMGT-functional V segments, including TRBV6-2 and TRBV6-3, so those segments were excluded. Broadly in line with IMGT annotations, most TCR beta V segments showed up in productive rearrangements about 90% or about 30% of the time in an earlier analysis of under 700 of the donors. In a later analysis, HLA-associated TCR beta chains were found to be more clonally expanded and to have lower generation probabilities than equally common non-associated chains. In a later genetic analysis, a missense DCLRE1C variant was associated with V-gene and J-gene trimming of TCR beta chains, and the association was replicated in an independent cohort. In the study, 150 to 200 TCR beta chains were listed as associated with cytomegalovirus. Because HLA typing was unavailable for some donors at each locus, only the typed subset was used in association tests. The sequencing pipeline was judged likely to have produced a cluster of highly shared sequence variants as a technical artifact. When HLA alleles, especially DR and DQ, strongly co-occurred, TCR associations were difficult to assign to individual alleles. A further reported finding was that TCR beta sequences accurately predicted the HLA-A and HLA-B alleles for most subjects in the first cohort. A later genetic analysis reported fewer N-insertions in productive TCRs among donors in an Asian-associated ancestry cluster than the 666-donor mean. In this cohort, only TCR beta chains were sequenced, and detectable features were limited by the absence of alpha or paired-chain data. The classifier was reported to diagnose cytomegalovirus status with high specificity and sensitivity in both the original and validation cohorts. The authors suggested that the approach could potentially be generalized to other disease states and immunological phenotypes. The only immune exposure information available for the cohort was CMV serostatus. Across donors, most TCR sequences were observed very rarely, whereas some public TCRs were present in many individuals. In a later analysis, several top co-occurrence clusters were reported to appear linked to parvovirus B19, influenza, CMV and Epstein-Barr virus. In a later analysis, 16,951 TCR beta sequences were associated with specific HLA alleles at a false discovery rate of 0.05. In a later analysis, most CMV-associated TCR beta chains were found to appear HLA-restricted, with HLA associations seemingly driven largely by CMV exposure.

The germline V gene supplies CDR1 KGHSH and CDR2 LQKENI. Including the terminal cysteine and phenylalanine, the CDR3 comprises 14 residues. The DNA shown is the 42-base CDR3, in frame from base 1. V is shortened by 3 bases, J by 1 base, and the region joining them spans 9 bases. The V and J genes are TRBV18 and TRBJ1-1, with no D gene named confidently. The receptor was isolated from a boy aged 2 to 10 in good health and CMV-seronegative. The sample comprised PBMCs. The nucleotide sequence is given as TGTGCCAGCTCACCCAAGACTAAGAACACTGAAGCTTTCTTT. Its translation is CASSPKTKNTEAFF. With the rest looked up from the reference TRBV18 and TRBJ1-1 genes rather than sequenced, the full variable domain is NAGVMQNPRHLVRRRGQEARLRCSPMKGHSHVYWYRQLPEEGLKFMVYLQKENIIDESGMPKERFSAEFPKEGPSILRIQQVVRGDSAAYFCASSPKTKNTEAFFGQGTRLTVV.